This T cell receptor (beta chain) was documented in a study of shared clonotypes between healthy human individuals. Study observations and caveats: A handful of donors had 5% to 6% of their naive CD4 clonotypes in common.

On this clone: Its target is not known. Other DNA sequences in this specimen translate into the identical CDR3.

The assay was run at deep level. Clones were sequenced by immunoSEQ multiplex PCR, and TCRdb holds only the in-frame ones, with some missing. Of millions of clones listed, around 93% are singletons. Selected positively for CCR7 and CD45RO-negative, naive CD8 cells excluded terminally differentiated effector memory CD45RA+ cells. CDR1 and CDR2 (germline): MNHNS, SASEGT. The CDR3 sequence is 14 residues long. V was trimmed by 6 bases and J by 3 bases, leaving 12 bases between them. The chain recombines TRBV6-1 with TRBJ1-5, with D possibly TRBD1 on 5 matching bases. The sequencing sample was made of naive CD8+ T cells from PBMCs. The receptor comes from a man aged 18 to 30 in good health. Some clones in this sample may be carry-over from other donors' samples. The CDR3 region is CASRRTGDNQPQHF. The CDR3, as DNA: TGTGCCAGCAGAAGAACAGGAGACAATCAGCCCCAGCATTTT.